These 2 T cell receptor beta chains originate from one sample sequenced in a study of blood T cell repertoires in COVID-19. Method: immunoSEQ multiplex PCR; TCRdb's copy keeps in-frame clones and lacks some. The sample carries 60,000 to 90,000 clones, roughly 89% recorded once. Sequenced: peripheral blood. These receptor sequences come from a man in his fifties or sixties with acute or convalescent COVID-19.

The table lists this clone with a few counts. V usage is TRBV24-1 and J usage is TRBJ1-5; D is uncertain. This CDR3 has 14 amino acids. The germline V gene has CDR1 KGHDR and CDR2 SFDVKD. Trimming pared 9 bases from V and 0 bases from J, leaving 11 bases between. The CDR3 DNA is TGTGCCACCTCGGGATCCTATAGCAATCAGCCCCAGCATTTT. This translates into CATSGSYSNQPQHF.

The V call is TRBV11-3, the J call TRBJ2-7; D gene unclear. Germline V CDR1 and CDR2: SGHNT, YENEEA. Trimming pared 3 bases from V and 7 bases from J, leaving 7 bases between. The length of the CDR3 is 11 residues. DNA of the CDR3: TGTGCCAGCAGCTTGGGCACAGAGCAGTACTTC. Its translation is CASSLGTEQYF.